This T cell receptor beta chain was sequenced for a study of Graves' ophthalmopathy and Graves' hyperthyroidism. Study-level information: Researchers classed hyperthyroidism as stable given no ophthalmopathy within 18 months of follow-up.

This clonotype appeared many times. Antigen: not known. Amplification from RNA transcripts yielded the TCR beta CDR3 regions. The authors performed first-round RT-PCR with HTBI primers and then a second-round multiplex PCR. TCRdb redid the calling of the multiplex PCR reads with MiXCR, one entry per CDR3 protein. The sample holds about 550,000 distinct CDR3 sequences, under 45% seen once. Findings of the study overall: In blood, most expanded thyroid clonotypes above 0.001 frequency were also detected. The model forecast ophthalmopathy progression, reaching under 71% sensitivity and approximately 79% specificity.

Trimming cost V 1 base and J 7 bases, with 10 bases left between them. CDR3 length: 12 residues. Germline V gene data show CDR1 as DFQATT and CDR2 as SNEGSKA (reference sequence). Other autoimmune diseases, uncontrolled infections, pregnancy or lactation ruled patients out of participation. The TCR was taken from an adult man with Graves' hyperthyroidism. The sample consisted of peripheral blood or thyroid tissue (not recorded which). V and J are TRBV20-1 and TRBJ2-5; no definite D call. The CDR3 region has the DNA TGCAGTGCTAGAGTCCGGTTCGGGACCCAGTACTTC. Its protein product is CSARVRFGTQYF.